These T cell receptor beta chains were read from a single sample in a study of CD8 T cells in Susac syndrome. Using its own MiXCR run on the immunoSEQ multiplex PCR reads, TCRdb lists one record per CDR3 protein. The top ten clones hold more than 0.09% of a sample with 120,000 or so distinct CDR3 sequences, roughly 92% of them seen once. Sequenced: CD4+ T cells from PBMCs. Every receptor here comes from a human donor in good health. The CDR3 runs from the conserved cysteine through the conserved F or W. Each record gives: V gene, D gene, clone size, J gene, CDR3 DNA, CDR3 protein. D genes are given only for firm matches. Only part of the rows carry a size: once, few, many, or a class if the clone is expanded.

TRBV4-1,.,.,TRBJ1-1,TGCGCCAGCAGCCAAGATACTCAACCGAACACTGAAGCTTTCTTT,CASSQDTQPNTEAFF
TRBV6-2/TRBV6-3,.,.,TRBJ1-6,TGTGCCAGCAGTTACACTGGCAGCGGTTCACCCCTCCACTTT,CASSYTGSGSPLHF
TRBV10-3,.,.,TRBJ2-7,TGTGCCATCAGCTATAAACCACAGGAGTACGAGCAGTACTTC,CAISYKPQEYEQYF
TRBV7-2,.,.,TRBJ2-3,TGTGCCAGCAGCTTAGTCCCGGACCCGGGTAATACGCAGTATTTT,CASSLVPDPGNTQYF
TRBV4-3,.,.,TRBJ1-6,TGCGCCAGCAGCCAAGGACCGGGACGGGGCAATTCACCCCTCCACTTT,CASSQGPGRGNSPLHF
TRBV3-1,.,.,TRBJ1-4,TGTGCCAGCAGCCAACAGGGCTCTAATGAAAAACTGTTTTTT,CASSQQGSNEKLFF
TRBV20-1,TRBD1,.,TRBJ1-3,TGCAGTGCTAACCAGGGGGCATTTGGAAACACCATATATTTT,CSANQGAFGNTIYF
TRBV5-1,TRBD1,.,TRBJ1-1,TGCGCCAGCAGCTTGAAACCAGGGACAGCCAACACTGAAGCTTTCTTT,CASSLKPGTANTEAFF
TRBV19,TRBD1,.,TRBJ1-6,TGTGCCAGTAGTATCGGGACAGCCAACAATTCACCCCTCCACTTT,CASSIGTANNSPLHF
TRBV25-1,.,once,TRBJ2-3,TGTGCCAGCAGTAAAGGGACCACAGATACGCAGTATTTT,CASSKGTTDTQYF
TRBV3-1,.,.,TRBJ1-5,TGTGCCGGCAGCCAAGATCGAGTTCAGCCCCAGCATTTT,CAGSQDRVQPQHF
TRBV3-1,.,.,TRBJ2-3,TGTGCCAGCAGTCTTATGGGACAAAGCACAGATACGCAGTATTTT,CASSLMGQSTDTQYF
TRBV18,TRBD2,once,TRBJ2-1,TGTGCCAGCTCACCGACTAGCGGGAGTGATGAGCAGTTCTTC,CASSPTSGSDEQFF
TRBV5-1,.,.,TRBJ2-7,TGCGCCAGCAGCTTGGTTCCCCAGGGGTACGAGCAGTACTTC,CASSLVPQGYEQYF